These 14 T cell receptor beta chains share one sample of origin, sequenced in a study of OX40 agonist ivuxolimab in advanced cancers. Library generation was performed with the immunoSEQ multiplex PCR assay. Entries here come from immuneACCESS through TCRdb and include only in-frame sequences with V and J called. Some clones fail to appear in such tables; in the studies checked, an unresolved V gene covers under half of the shortfall, and the cause of the remainder is unknown. The sample has about 88,000 clones on record, about 87% of them singletons. Jointly, the top ten make up around 1.6% of the sample. The source was CD4+ or CD8+ T cells sorted from blood, collected in a trial of the OX40 agonist ivuxolimab. The receptors were sampled from an adult with an advanced solid tumor such as melanoma, head and neck, liver or kidney cancer.

J is TRBJ1-1 and V is TRBV6-1, with 7 bases that match TRBD1. The CDR3 contains 13 residues. Germline V gene lookup returns CDR1 MNHNS and CDR2 SASEGT. With V trimmed by 4 bases and J by 6 bases, 5 bases remained unmatched. The CDR3 protein is CASSAGQTAEAFF. The DNA for the CDR3 is TGTGCCAGCAGTGCGGGACAGACGGCTGAAGCTTTCTTT.

The CDR3 nucleotides are TGTGCCAGCAGCCTGGGACAGGGACTAGGGGAAAAACTGTTTTTT. It is translated as CASSLGQGLGEKLFF. The chain combines TRBV7-8 with TRBJ1-4; 9 bases match TRBD1. This CDR3 is built from 15 residues. Trimming removed 5 bases from V and 8 bases from J; junction bases left unmatched: 9. The germline CDR1 and CDR2 sequences are SGHVS and FQNEAQ.

The chain has TRBV11-2 and TRBJ2-2, with TRBD1 identical over 8 bases. Germline assignment: CDR1 SGHAT and CDR2 FQNNGV. The V segment lost 8 bases and the J segment 1 base; nucleotides outside the gene matches: 9. The CDR3 sequence is 16 residues long. CDR3 sequence reads: CASRPRGQVNTGELFF. The CDR3 region has the DNA TGTGCCAGCCGTCCCCGGGGACAGGTGAACACCGGGGAGCTGTTTTTT.

Details on this clone: Additional DNA sequences in this sample encode the identical CDR3. The V and J genes are TRBV5-1 and TRBJ1-6, with TRBD1 matching 7 bases. V lost 0 bases to trimming and J lost 7 bases; unmatched junction nucleotides: 4. Germline V gives CDR1 SGHRS, CDR2 YFSETQ. There are 15 residues in the CDR3. The CDR3 loop reads CASSLGQGDNSPLHF. CDR3 DNA: TGCGCCAGCAGCTTGGGTCAGGGGGACAATTCACCCCTCCACTTT.

The chain couples TRBV19 to TRBJ2-7; TRBD2 aligns across 14 bases. The length of the CDR3 is 15 residues. The V and J ends lost 4 bases and 7 bases, in that order; junction bases with no gene match: 6. Germline-derived CDR1 and CDR2 are LNHDA and SQIVND (reference sequence). CDR3 nucleotides: TGTGCCAGTAGTACCGGGACTAGCGGGAGAAGGGAGCAGTACTTC. As protein: CASSTGTSGRREQYF.

The rearrangement joins TRBV19 to TRBJ1-6; 8 bases agree with TRBD1. The CDR3 is made up of 14 amino acids. Germline V gene sequence: CDR1 LNHDA, CDR2 SQIVND (reference sequence). V lost 3 bases to trimming and J lost 6 bases; unmatched junction nucleotides: 1. The CDR3 spells CASSIQGANSPLHF. As DNA, the CDR3 is TGTGCCAGTAGTATCCAGGGGGCTAATTCACCCCTCCACTTT.

This chain connects TRBV6-5 to TRBJ2-5; a weak D match, TRBD2 (5 bases). Trimming cost V 6 bases and J 5 bases, with 10 bases left between them. The length of the CDR3 is 12 residues. The germline V gene encodes CDR1 MNHEY and CDR2 SVGAGI. The CDR3 DNA is TGTGCCAGCAGAGGACTGGGGGAGACCCAGTACTTC. Translated: CASRGLGETQYF.

The genes are TRBV5-8 and TRBJ1-2; 8 bases match TRBD1. Germline V CDR1 and CDR2: SGHTS, YDEGEE. J was trimmed by 7 bases and V by 0 bases; bases with no gene match: 2. CDR3 size: 13 residues. This CDR3 reads CASSLVTGAGYTF. In nucleotides, the CDR3 is TGTGCCAGCAGCTTGGTGACAGGGGCTGGCTACACCTTC.

The chain joins TRBV6-6 to TRBJ1-6, with no clear D. The CDR3 is 14 amino acids. Germline V CDR1 and CDR2: MNHNY, SVGAGI (reference sequence). The V and J ends lost 2 bases and 8 bases respectively, with 10 bases between them. The CDR3: CASSYRGWDSPLHF. The CDR3, as DNA: TGTGCCAGCAGTTACAGAGGGTGGGATTCACCCCTCCACTTT.

Comments on this clone: The junction departs from germline at one end; a sequencing error may be responsible. The V gene is TRBV29-1, the J gene TRBJ1-1; TRBD1 is a possible D gene (6 bases). The length of the CDR3 is 12 residues. The V gene's germline CDR1 is SQVTM and CDR2 ANQGSEA. In nucleotides, the CDR3 is TGCAGCGTCGCTCAGGGGAACGCTGAAGCTTTCTTT. Translation gives CSVAQGNAEAFF.

The rearrangement uses TRBV9 and TRBJ2-7; D remains unclear. Germline V CDR1 and CDR2: SGDLS, YYNGEE. Deletions cut 6 bases from V and 4 bases from J, with 8 bases between. The CDR3 covers 11 residues. The CDR3 here is CASNPRYEQYF. The CDR3, as DNA: TGTGCCAGCAACCCCCGTTACGAGCAGTACTTC.

The rearrangement joins TRBV9 to TRBJ1-1; D ambiguous. Germline-derived CDR1 and CDR2 are SGDLS and YYNGEE. Trimming stripped 0 bases from V and 3 bases from J, with 6 bases between. The CDR3 spans 13 residues. CDR3 nucleotide sequence: TGTGCCAGCAGCGTAGAAAGCTACACTGAAGCTTTCTTT. Amino acids: CASSVESYTEAFF.

This clone was seen just once. J is TRBJ1-2 and V is TRBV6-4; D not resolved. The CDR3 runs to 14 residues. Trimming took 4 bases from V and 0 from J, leaving 9 bases between them. Germline CDR1 reads MRHNA; CDR2 reads SNTAGT. For the CDR3, the DNA is TGTGCCAGCAGTGCGGGAAGATCTAACTATGGCTACACCTTC. Its translation: CASSAGRSNYGYTF.

This clone has only one observation. This chain joins TRBV7-9 and TRBJ2-7, with TRBD2 matching 12 bases. This CDR3 region has 16 residues. The V segment lost 5 bases and the J segment 6 bases; nucleotides outside the gene matches: 11. The V gene's germline CDR1 is SEHNR and CDR2 FQNEAQ (reference sequence). The DNA of the CDR3 is TGTGCCAGCAGCCCCCGACTAGCGGGGGCTGTGGCCGAGCAGTACTTC. It yields the protein CASSPRLAGAVAEQYF.